This paragraph covers one TCR beta chain sequence. The authors' processing: Estimation of nucleated cell counts was performed using reference gene primer amplification. TCRdb's copy holds only in-frame clones and misses some; the assay was immunoSEQ multiplex PCR. Clone size and V and J calls were adopted from that table, with D and trimming inferred from the DNA. The data contain some 400,000 clones, 80% to 90% of them seen just once; the ten biggest clones take up under 11%. Patients from Seattle were sampled longitudinally, starting during active infection. The data originate from a study of blood T cell repertoires in COVID-19. Across the whole study: Sites in the United States, Italy and Spain provided acute and convalescent COVID-19 samples.

This TCR derives from a woman aged 30 to 39 with COVID-19, enrolled during active disease. Sequences were obtained from peripheral blood.

The CDR3 protein is CASSVTSPSYTF. The CDR3 DNA reads TGTGCCAGCAGTGTTACCTCTCCTAGCTACACCTTC. V usage is TRBV28 and J usage is TRBJ1-2; D gene ambiguous. Trimming took 5 bases from V and 9 from J, leaving 13 bases between them. Germline CDR1 reads MDHEN; CDR2 reads SYDVKM. The CDR3 covers 12 residues.